Listed here are 15 T cell receptor beta chains from one sample, sequenced in a study of post-analysis software for immune sequencing data. General study findings and limits: With TRBV5-6, TRBV5-1 and TRBV20-1 included, about five TRBV segments were more frequent in patients than in controls.

These receptors' targets are unknown. Prepared TCR beta cDNA libraries contained unique molecular identifiers. Each CDR3 protein is one row after TCRdb ran MiXCR on the PCR reads. The repertoire includes fewer than 850,000 distinct CDR3 sequences, 25% to 30% of them detected once, and more than 0.55% sits in the top ten. The sample comprised blood. The receptors stem from a girl aged 10 to 17 with multiple sclerosis.

V is TRBV7-2 and J is TRBJ1-2, with TRBD1 matching over 7 bases. The CDR3 runs 14 residues. V shed 5 bases, J shed 3 bases, and the junction held 6 bases outside the gene matches. Germline CDR1 SGHTA, CDR2 FQGNSA. Written as DNA, the CDR3 is TGTGCCAGCAGCCGACAGGGCCTGGACTATGGCTACACCTTC. Protein: CASSRQGLDYGYTF.

The chain joins TRBV28 to TRBJ2-7; D unclear. V was pared by 6 bases and J by 2 bases, with 20 bases between. This CDR3 comprises 16 residues. Germline values: CDR1 MDHEN, CDR2 SYDVKM. CDR3 amino acids: CASSSPELDATYEQYF. The CDR3 DNA reads TGTGCCAGCAGCTCGCCAGAGCTGGACGCCACCTACGAGCAGTACTTC. Full variable domain (missing parts from reference TRBV28 and TRBJ2-7): DVKVTQSSRYLVKRTGEKVFLECVQDMDHENMFWYRQDPGLGLRLIYFSYDVKMKEKGDIPEGYSVSREKKERFSLILESASTNQTSMYLCASSSPELDATYEQYFGPGTRLTVT.

The genes are TRBV6-5 and TRBJ2-7; D is uncertain. The germline V gene encodes CDR1 MNHEY and CDR2 SVGAGI. This CDR3 comprises 13 residues. Trimming stripped 0 bases from V and 5 bases from J, with 8 bases between. CDR3 nucleotide sequence: TGTGCCAGCAGTTACTCCCCGGGTAACGAGCAGTACTTC. Its translation: CASSYSPGNEQYF.

This clonotype was seen a handful of times. The genes are TRBV27 and TRBJ2-3; tentative D call: TRBD1 (5 bases). This CDR3 is 13 amino acids long. V lost 7 bases to trimming and J lost 9 bases, with 17 bases between them. Germline V gene sequence: CDR1 MNHEY, CDR2 SMNVEV (reference sequence). This chain's CDR3 is CASTGQGRRTQYF. CDR3 coding DNA: TGTGCCAGCACAGGTCAGGGAAGGCGGACGCAGTATTTT.

The CDR3 region is CASSAQGARRNEQFF. The DNA for the CDR3 is TGTGCCAGCAGCGCACAGGGGGCTAGGAGGAATGAGCAGTTCTTC. J is TRBJ2-7 and V is TRBV7-2; 9 nucleotides agree with TRBD1. The DNA end is more similar to TRBJ2-1, so the J call may be wrong. The CDR3 contains 15 residues. Germline loops: CDR1 SGHTA, CDR2 FQGNSA.

This clonotype was seen at least ten times. The genes are TRBV20-1 and TRBJ2-5, with D uncertain. With 5 bases removed from V and 0 bases from J, the gap between germline ends came to 16 bases. The length of the CDR3 is 15 residues. Per the germline V gene, CDR1 is DFQATT and CDR2 is SNEGSKA (reference sequence). CDR3 nucleotides: TGCAGTGCTCCCCTACCGGACGGCAACCAAGAGACCCAGTACTTC. Translating it yields CSAPLPDGNQETQYF.

This clonotype has just a few counts. This chain links TRBV5-4 with TRBJ1-6; no clear D gene. The ends were cut back, 1 base at V and 10 bases at J, with 12 bases in the middle. CDR1 is SGHNT, CDR2 YYREEE, per germline (reference sequence). This CDR3 contains 14 residues. The CDR3: CASSLRSSGSPLHF. In nucleotides, the CDR3 is TGTGCCAGCAGCTTGAGAAGCTCGGGCTCACCCCTCCACTTT. The complete variable domain, with remaining parts taken from reference TRBV5-4 and TRBJ1-6, reads ETGVTQSPTHLIKTRGQQVTLRCSSQSGHNTVSWYQQALGQGPQFIFQYYREEENGRGNFPPRFSGLQFPNYSSELNVNALELDDSALYLCASSLRSSGSPLHFGNGTRLTVT.

This chain links TRBV7-2 with TRBJ2-3, with TRBD2 matching over 8 bases. The CDR3 runs to 16 residues. CDR1 and CDR2 from the germline V gene are SGHTA and FQGNSA. V lost 4 bases, J lost 3 bases, and 9 bases stayed unmatched. The CDR3, as DNA: TGTACCAGCAGCTCGCGAGCGGGCGGGGGGACAGATACGCAGTATTTT. This codes for CTSSSRAGGGTDTQYF.

In its sample, this clonotype was seen a few times. The rearrangement joins TRBV20-1 to TRBJ2-1; 10 nucleotides match TRBD2. CDR3 length equals 19 residues. V was clipped by 3 bases and J by 3 bases; unmatched bases: 17. Germline lookup yields CDR1 DFQATT and CDR2 SNEGSKA (reference sequence). DNA of the CDR3: TGCAGTGCTAGCTCCGTCGGGCTAGCGGGGGTCCCGGGCTACAATGAGCAGTTCTTC. Its protein is CSASSVGLAGVPGYNEQFF.

The chain combines TRBV24-1 with TRBJ2-1, with 13 bases lining up with TRBD2. In germline, CDR1 is KGHDR, CDR2 SFDVKD. This CDR3 is built from 17 residues. V shed 2 bases, J shed 2 bases, and the junction held 2 bases outside the gene matches. CDR3 amino acids: CATSDSGLAGTYNEQFF. The CDR3 nucleotides read TGTGCCACCAGTGATTCGGGACTAGCGGGGACCTACAATGAGCAGTTCTTC.

The genes are TRBV7-9 and TRBJ1-5; no clear D. This CDR3 region has 14 residues. The V end was cut by 4 bases, the J end by 6 bases, with 13 bases between. Germline CDR1 is SEHNR and CDR2 is FQNEAQ (reference sequence). Here the CDR3 DNA reads TGTGCCAGCAGCTCCTTCGCGAACGCTCAGCCCCAGCATTTT. Translated: CASSSFANAQPQHF.

This clonotype was counted a few times. The V gene is TRBV27, the J gene TRBJ2-1; weak D call: TRBD2 (6 bases). V lost 1 base and J 10 bases, leaving 8 bases between the germline ends. Germline assignment: CDR1 MNHEY and CDR2 SMNVEV (reference sequence). The CDR3 sequence is 12 residues long. The CDR3 sequence is CASSLLGREQFF. CDR3 DNA sequence: TGTGCCAGCAGTTTATTGGGGAGGGAGCAGTTCTTC.

The chain recombines TRBV20-1 with TRBJ1-1; 8 bases match TRBD1. The CDR3 consists of 11 residues. Losses at the gene ends were 3 bases for V and 9 bases for J; bases not matched to a gene: 3. The germline V gene encodes CDR1 DFQATT and CDR2 SNEGSKA (reference sequence). The CDR3 region is CSASDRGQAFF. CDR3 in DNA: TGCAGTGCTAGCGACAGGGGCCAAGCTTTCTTT.

The chain joins TRBV5-1 to TRBJ2-5, with 9 bases fitting TRBD1. V trimming: 4 bases; J trimming: 1 base; junction bases outside the gene matches: 8. The CDR3 length is 16 residues. Germline CDR1 is SGHRS and CDR2 is YFSETQ. Written as DNA, the CDR3 is TGCGCCAGCAGCACCCTGACAGGGGGAGGCCAAGAGACCCAGTACTTC. It codes for CASSTLTGGGQETQYF.

This sequence joins TRBV7-2 and TRBJ2-3, with TRBD1 matching over 9 bases. Germline CDR1 reads SGHTA; CDR2 reads FQGNSA. This CDR3 has 15 residues. After removal of 3 bases from V and 7 bases from J, the junction contained 8 bases not matched to a gene. CDR3 coding DNA: TGTGCCAGCAGCTTGCGGACAGGGGAGGGAAATACGCAGTATTTT. Translating gives CASSLRTGEGNTQYF.